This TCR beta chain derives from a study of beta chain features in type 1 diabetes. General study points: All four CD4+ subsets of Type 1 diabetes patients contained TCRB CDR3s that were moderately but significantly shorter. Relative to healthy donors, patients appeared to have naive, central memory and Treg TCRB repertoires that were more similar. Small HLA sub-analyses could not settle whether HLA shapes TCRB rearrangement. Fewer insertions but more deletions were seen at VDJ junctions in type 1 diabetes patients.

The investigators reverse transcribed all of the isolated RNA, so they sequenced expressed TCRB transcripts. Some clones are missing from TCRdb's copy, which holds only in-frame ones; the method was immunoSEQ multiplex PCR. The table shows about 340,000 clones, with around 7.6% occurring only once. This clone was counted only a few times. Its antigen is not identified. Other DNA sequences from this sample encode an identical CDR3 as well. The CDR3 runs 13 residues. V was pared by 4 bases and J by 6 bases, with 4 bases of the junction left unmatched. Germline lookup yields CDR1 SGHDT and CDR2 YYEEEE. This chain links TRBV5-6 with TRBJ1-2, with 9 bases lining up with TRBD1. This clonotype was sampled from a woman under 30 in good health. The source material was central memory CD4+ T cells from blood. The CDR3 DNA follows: TGTGCCAGCAGCCTGCGACAGGGGGATGGCTACACCTTC. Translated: CASSLRQGDGYTF.